The 14 T cell receptor beta chains given below trace back to one sample, sequenced in a study of T cell clusters in autoimmune cytopenias. TRB rearrangements were amplified by touch-down multiplex PCR with mixed TRB-A/B primers. Each CDR3 protein gets one entry in TCRdb, which reprocessed the multiplex PCR reads and gives no DNA. This sample contains around 2,000 distinct CDR3 sequences. About 37,500 genome equivalents of blood DNA were amplified for TRB. These records were also assigned to another study, of T cell repertoires in aging, cancer and after chemotherapy.

Specimen: peripheral blood. The receptors come from a human donor in good health.

This clonotype counts as medium-sized by frequency. The chain has TRBV12-3 or TRBV12-4 and TRBJ1-6; TCRdb calls TRBD1, which cannot be checked without DNA. There are 14 residues in the CDR3. This CDR3 reads CASSPTGVESPLHF.

This clonotype is deemed large (0.1 to 1%) by its frequency. This chain uses TRBV6-2 or TRBV6-3 with TRBJ2-3. The CDR3 spans 14 residues. Germline CDR1 and CDR2: MNHEY and SVGEGT. The CDR3 reads CASSLGFGTDTQYF.

Measured by frequency, this clonotype is medium-sized (0.01 to 0.1%). This chain joins TRBV19 and TRBJ1-5; as DNA is missing, the TRBD1 call by TCRdb cannot be tested. This CDR3 region has 13 residues. CDR1 is LNHDA, CDR2 SQIVND, per germline (reference sequence). This chain's CDR3 is CASSPLPWQPQHF.

This clonotype ranks as medium-sized in terms of frequency. V gene TRBV12-3 or TRBV12-4 combines with J gene TRBJ2-5; without DNA, the TCRdb call of TRBD2 cannot be checked. The CDR3 is 16 residues long. This CDR3 is CASSPRTSGREETQYF.

V and J are TRBV11-1 and TRBJ1-2; TCRdb's D call of TRBD1 is untestable without DNA. The CDR3 totals 17 residues. Per the germline V gene, CDR1 is SGHAT and CDR2 is FQDESV (reference sequence). The CDR3 sequence is CASSLISGGGSHYGYTF.

The rearrangement joins TRBV6-6 to TRBJ2-1; the TCRdb D gene call, TRBD2, has no DNA to confirm it. This CDR3 is built from 14 residues. Germline CDR1 MNHNY, CDR2 SVGAGI (reference sequence). The CDR3 sequence is CASSDGTSGSKQFF.

Considering frequency, this clonotype is large. This chain uses TRBV19 with TRBJ2-1; as DNA is missing, the TRBD1 call by TCRdb cannot be tested. There are 16 residues in the CDR3. CDR1 LNHDA and CDR2 SQIVND come from the germline V gene (reference sequence). Here the CDR3 reads CASNGRSPSSYNEQFF.

By frequency, this clonotype registers medium-sized. The CDR3 sequence is CASSLAGQGITYEQYF. V gene TRBV7-6 combines with J gene TRBJ2-7; TCRdb's D call, TRBD1, is unchecked because there is no DNA. This CDR3 spans 16 amino acids. Germline V gene lookup returns CDR1 SGHVS and CDR2 FNYEAQ.

According to its frequency, this clonotype is medium-sized (0.01 to 0.1%). This sequence joins TRBV6-1 and TRBJ2-1; TCRdb calls TRBD2, which cannot be checked without DNA. Germline CDR1 is MNHNS and CDR2 is SASEGT. This CDR3 has 15 residues. The CDR3: CASSEWSSGGNEQFF.

In terms of frequency, this clonotype is medium-sized (0.01 to 0.1%). The rearrangement uses TRBV12-3 or TRBV12-4 and TRBJ2-3; the TRBD2 assignment by TCRdb is unverifiable without DNA. The CDR3 extends over 17 amino acids. The CDR3: CASSPNKASGRPDTQYF.

This clonotype is medium-sized by frequency. The chain employs TRBV7-2 and TRBJ2-2; TCRdb's assignment of TRBD1 cannot be checked, as there is no DNA. The CDR3 is 15 amino acids. Germline V gene sequence: CDR1 SGHTA, CDR2 FQGNSA. The CDR3 reads CASSPSGGGTGELFF.

The rearrangement uses TRBV20-1 and TRBJ2-5; TCRdb's D call of TRBD2 is untestable without DNA. CDR1 and CDR2 from the germline V gene are DFQATT and SNEGSKA (reference sequence). The CDR3 runs 14 residues. The CDR3 protein is CSARTSGYQETQYF.

By frequency, this clonotype registers medium-sized (0.01 to 0.1%). The chain employs TRBV15 and TRBJ2-7. This CDR3 spans 15 amino acids. CDR1 and CDR2 (germline): LNHNV, YYDKDF (reference sequence). The CDR3 sequence is CATSRDPGASYEQYF.

The J gene is TRBJ1-2, the V gene TRBV4-2; TCRdb lists TRBD1, though no DNA is available to test this call. The germline V gene encodes CDR1 LGHNA and CDR2 YNFKEQ. The CDR3 sequence is 15 residues long. The CDR3 protein is CASSQEGTGTGGYTF.